This TCR beta chain derives from a study of radiotherapy plus CTLA-4 blockade in lung cancer. The V gene end was trimmed by 2 bases and the J gene end by 3 bases; junction bases not matched to a gene: 3. CDR3 length equals 14 residues. From germline, CDR1 is MGHRA and CDR2 YSYEKL. Remarks on this clone: Its antigen is unidentified.

The method was immunoSEQ multiplex PCR; TCRdb's version includes in-frame clones alone and lacks a portion of them. This table holds 85,000 to 90,000 clones, 70% to 90% found once. Overall study results and limits: Best predicting response, reportedly, were early blood T cell clone dynamics, with interferon-beta.

The TCR comes from a human donor with non-small cell lung cancer that progressed on radiotherapy plus ipilimumab. The V call is TRBV4-1, the J call TRBJ2-7; 8 bases line up with TRBD2. The sequences come from peripheral blood, collected from a patient treated with radiotherapy plus ipilimumab. Here the CDR3 reads CASSQIGGGYEQYF. CDR3 nucleotides: TGCGCCAGCAGCCAAATCGGGGGGGGCTACGAGCAGTACTTC.